This entry describes one TCR beta chain. As yet, its antigen is unknown. This sample is drawn from a study of CD8 T cells in Susac syndrome. Findings of the study overall: A relatively small number of individuals underwent TCR sequencing and HLA analysis.

RNA, at about 0.45 to 1 ug, was reverse transcribed with random hexamers. Multiplex immunoSEQ PCR targeted 54 Vbeta and 13 Jbeta TCR beta segments. TCRdb re-called the immunoSEQ multiplex PCR reads with MiXCR, one entry per CDR3 protein. The table records 150,000 or so distinct CDR3 sequences, 95% to 96% of them present only once. The TCR originated in a human donor with multiple sclerosis. Sequencing was done on a sample of CD8+ T cells from PBMCs.

DNA for the CDR3: TGTGCCAGCAGTTTATATCGTACGCCTCGGGAGGGCTACACCTTC. This translates into CASSLYRTPREGYTF. V is TRBV27 and J is TRBJ1-2; D gene unclear. This CDR3 region has 15 residues. Germline lookup yields CDR1 MNHEY and CDR2 SMNVEV (reference sequence). V lost 1 base, J lost 8 bases, and 17 bases lay in between.